The 30 T cell receptor beta chains reported below all come from one sample, sequenced in a study of blood T cell repertoires in COVID-19. TCRdb keeps only in-frame clones here, not all; method: immunoSEQ multiplex PCR. The sample consists of just over 350,000 clones, less than 90% of them appearing once. Material for sequencing was PBMCs or T cells enriched from blood (not recorded which). The receptors here all came from a woman aged 25 to 39 who had recovered from COVID-19.

The chain uses TRBV6-6 and TRBJ1-6; 7 nucleotides match TRBD1. Losses at the gene ends were 0 bases for V and 9 bases for J; bases not matched to a gene: 5. The germline gives CDR1 MNHNY, CDR2 SVGAGI (reference sequence). There are 15 residues in the CDR3. CDR3 bases: TGTGCCAGCAGTTACTCCACAGGGGTCGGTTCACCCCTCCACTTT. Its protein is CASSYSTGVGSPLHF.

V and J are TRBV7-9 and TRBJ1-1; 7 bases line up with TRBD1. Looked up from germline, CDR1 is SEHNR and CDR2 is FQNEAQ (reference sequence). The CDR3 totals 15 residues. V gave up 5 bases and J gave up 5 bases; unmatched junction bases: 11. The CDR3 region has the DNA TGTGCCAGCAGCCGCAAAGTAGGGGGCCAGACTGAAGCTTTCTTT. As protein: CASSRKVGGQTEAFF.

The chain carries TRBV29-1 and TRBJ2-1; maybe TRBD2 (6 bases). CDR1 is SQVTM and CDR2 is ANQGSEA in the germline V gene. V was shortened by 0 bases and J by 2 bases, with 17 bases between the two germline ends. The CDR3 spans 17 residues. DNA of the CDR3: TGCAGCGTTGAAGATAACACGGGGGTAGGAGCCTACAATGAGCAGTTCTTC. Its protein is CSVEDNTGVGAYNEQFF.

V gene TRBV6-2 or TRBV6-3 combines with J gene TRBJ1-1; 8 bases fit TRBD1. Germline assignment: CDR1 MNHEY and CDR2 SVGEGT. This CDR3 contains 16 residues. J lost 3 bases, V lost 0 bases, and 6 bases had no gene match. For the CDR3, the DNA is TGTGCCAGCAGTTACTCCGACGGACAGGGAGACACTGAAGCTTTCTTT. Its protein product is CASSYSDGQGDTEAFF.

The V and J genes are TRBV3-1 (or the pseudogene TRBV3-2) and TRBJ2-3, with 7 bases identical to TRBD1. Germline loops: CDR1 LGHDT, CDR2 YNNKEL (reference sequence). This CDR3 comprises 14 residues. Trimming took 6 bases from V and 0 from J; bases not matched to a gene: 3. The CDR3 nucleotides read TGTGCCAGCAGAGTACAGGGGAGCACAGATACGCAGTATTTT. It encodes CASRVQGSTDTQYF.

The rearrangement uses TRBV14 and TRBJ1-6, with no clear D. Trimming took 1 base from V and 4 from J, leaving 11 bases between them. This CDR3 has 16 amino acids. Per the germline V gene, CDR1 is SGHDN and CDR2 is FVKESK. CDR3 sequence reads: CASSQVHGLYNSPLHF. Here the CDR3 DNA reads TGTGCCAGCAGCCAAGTTCATGGACTTTATAATTCACCCCTCCACTTT.

The rearrangement links TRBV19 to TRBJ1-1; the D gene is possibly TRBD1 (6 bases). The CDR3 runs 16 residues. Trimming took off 1 base at V and 0 bases at J, with 12 bases between the two ends. Germline V gene sequence: CDR1 LNHDA, CDR2 SQIVND (reference sequence). The CDR3 region is CASSIGRQGLNTEAFF. The CDR3 DNA sequence: TGTGCCAGTAGTATAGGGCGGCAGGGGTTGAACACTGAAGCTTTCTTT.

The chain recombines TRBV18 with TRBJ2-3; TRBD2 is a possible D gene (7 bases). There are 15 residues in the CDR3. V was cut by 4 bases and J by 2 bases, with 13 bases left in between. CDR1 and CDR2 from the germline V gene are KGHSH and LQKENI. The CDR3 nucleotides read TGTGCCAGCTCACGGTCGGGGGGCCCCACAGATACGCAGTATTTT. Its translation is CASSRSGGPTDTQYF.

V usage is TRBV24-1 and J usage is TRBJ1-2, with TRBD1 identical over 9 bases. This CDR3 contains 13 residues. Germline values: CDR1 KGHDR, CDR2 SFDVKD. V lost 4 bases, J lost 5 bases, and 1 base stayed unmatched. CDR3 region: CATSDGTGYGYTF. CDR3 in DNA: TGTGCCACCAGTGACGGGACAGGGTATGGCTACACCTTC.

J is TRBJ1-5 and V is TRBV5-1, with 11 bases matching TRBD1. This CDR3 comprises 13 residues. The germline V gene encodes CDR1 SGHRS and CDR2 YFSETQ. The ends lost 4 bases at V and 7 bases at J; junction bases unmatched: 1. CDR3 region: CASSRTGGQPQHF. The CDR3 DNA follows: TGCGCCAGCAGCCGGACAGGGGGCCAGCCCCAGCATTTT.

The chain combines TRBV25-1 with TRBJ2-1, with D possibly matching TRBD2 (5 bases). Trimming left V 5 bases short and J 7 bases short, with 9 bases between. Germline CDR1 MGHDK, CDR2 SYGVNS. The CDR3 spans 12 residues. CDR3 DNA: TGTGCCAGCAGTTTAAGAGGGAATGAGCAGTTCTTC. Its protein product is CASSLRGNEQFF.

The V gene is TRBV7-6, the J gene TRBJ1-3; TRBD1 agrees at 7 bases. Trimming at V came to 6 bases and at J to 3 bases, leaving 8 bases not matched to a gene. Germline loops: CDR1 SGHVS, CDR2 FNYEAQ. The CDR3 length is 15 residues. CDR3: CASSLTGSGGNTIYF. The DNA for the CDR3 is TGTGCCAGCAGTTTGACAGGGTCGGGTGGAAACACCATATATTTT.

The chain employs TRBV28 and TRBJ2-3; D may be TRBD2 (6 bases). Trimming left V 9 bases short and J 0 bases short, with 19 bases between. CDR3 length equals 16 residues. CDR1 and CDR2 (germline): MDHEN, SYDVKM. This CDR3 reads CASHSQGRTSTDTQYF. The CDR3 DNA reads as TGTGCCAGTCACTCCCAAGGGAGGACGAGCACAGATACGCAGTATTTT.

The chain carries TRBV20-1 and TRBJ2-5; 9 nucleotides agree with TRBD1. Looked up from germline, CDR1 is DFQATT and CDR2 is SNEGSKA (reference sequence). There are 13 residues in the CDR3. V dropped 3 bases and J dropped 5; count of bases not matched to a gene: 4. The CDR3 spells CSASTGGAETQYF. The CDR3 DNA is TGCAGTGCTAGTACAGGGGGCGCTGAGACCCAGTACTTC.

The V gene is TRBV4-1, the J gene TRBJ2-2; 8 bases agree with TRBD1. The CDR3 covers 16 residues. The germline CDR1 and CDR2 sequences are MGHRA and YSYEKL. The junction had 9 bases not matched to a gene; V was cut back by 3 bases and J by 6 bases. CDR3 bases: TGCGCCAGCAGCCATCCACGGACAGGGAGATCCGGGGAGCTGTTTTTT. Translation: CASSHPRTGRSGELFF.

This clone was counted once. CDR3 protein: CSASWATNEKLFF. The DNA of the CDR3 is TGCAGTGCTAGTTGGGCTACCAATGAAAAACTGTTTTTT. This chain links TRBV20-1 with TRBJ1-4; D gene unclear. The CDR3 has 13 amino acids. Germline V CDR1 and CDR2: DFQATT, SNEGSKA (reference sequence). Trimming left V 3 bases short and J 5 bases short, with 10 bases between.

The rearrangement links TRBV4-2 to TRBJ1-1; D remains ambiguous. V lost 4 bases to trimming and J lost 3 bases, with 9 bases between them. Germline V gene sequence: CDR1 LGHNA, CDR2 YNFKEQ. This CDR3 contains 13 residues. CDR3 region: CASSPTGYTEAFF. The DNA for the CDR3 is TGTGCCAGCAGCCCAACCGGGTACACTGAAGCTTTCTTT.

V and J are TRBV10-3 and TRBJ2-5, with 8 bases aligning to TRBD1. CDR1 ENHRY and CDR2 SYGVKD come from the germline V gene. The CDR3 is 16 residues long. The junction had 14 bases not matched to a gene; V was cut back by 6 bases and J by 5 bases. The CDR3 bases are TGTGCCATCAGCACACAAAGACAGGGGACCGGGGAGACCCAGTACTTC. Amino acids: CAISTQRQGTGETQYF.

This rearrangement joins TRBV27 to TRBJ1-6; 7 bases match TRBD1. The CDR3 totals 21 residues. The J segment lost 2 bases and the V segment lost 3 bases, leaving 19 bases of the junction unmatched. Germline V CDR1 and CDR2: MNHEY, SMNVEV (reference sequence). The CDR3 region is CASSFRIRGGDRGTYNSPLHF. The CDR3 DNA is TGTGCCAGCAGTTTCAGGATCCGGGGGGGGGACAGAGGCACCTATAATTCACCCCTCCACTTT.

CDR3 bases: TGCGCCAGCAGCCAAGTCGACAGGGAAGGGACTGAAGCTTTCTTT. Translating it yields CASSQVDREGTEAFF. The J gene is TRBJ1-1, the V gene TRBV4-1; 7 positions match TRBD1. The length of the CDR3 is 15 residues. After removal of 1 base from V and 5 bases from J, the junction contained 7 bases not matched to a gene. From germline, CDR1 is MGHRA and CDR2 YSYEKL.

The CDR3 spells CASSQRLYNEQFF. The CDR3 nucleotides are TGTGCCAGCAGCCAGAGACTATACAATGAGCAGTTCTTC. The V gene is TRBV3-1 (or the pseudogene TRBV3-2), the J gene TRBJ2-1, with a possible D match to TRBD2 (5 bases). Trimming removed 3 bases from V and 4 bases from J, with 7 bases in between. The CDR3 totals 13 residues. Germline V gene data show CDR1 as LGHDT and CDR2 as YNNKEL (reference sequence).

The V call is TRBV27, the J call TRBJ2-2, with D maybe TRBD2 (7 bases). The CDR3 spans 18 residues. Trimming stripped 1 base from V and 6 bases from J, with 21 bases between. Germline CDR1 and CDR2: MNHEY and SMNVEV (reference sequence). DNA for the CDR3: TGTGCCAGCAGTTTATGGGGGTTGGGGGGGGCAGGTGCCGGGGAGCTGTTTTTT. Protein sequence: CASSLWGLGGAGAGELFF.

This chain links TRBV12-5 with TRBJ1-1; TRBD1 is a possible D gene (5 bases). Germline assignment: CDR1 LGHNT and CDR2 FRNRAP. Trimming shortened V by 0 bases and J by 3 bases, and 17 bases separated the two germline ends. This CDR3 has 17 residues. The CDR3 DNA reads TGTGCTAGTGGTTTGGTAGGGTGGGGCCGGACGGACACTGAAGCTTTCTTT. Amino acids: CASGLVGWGRTDTEAFF. The whole variable domain, filled in from reference TRBV12-5 and TRBJ1-1, reads DARVTQTPRHKVTEMGQEVTMRCQPILGHNTVFWYRQTMMQGLELLAYFRNRAPLDDSGMPKDRFSAEMPDATLATLKIQPSEPRDSAVYFCASGLVGWGRTDTEAFFGQGTRLTVV.

This sequence joins TRBV1 and TRBJ2-2; no DNA check was done on the table's D call, TRBD2. TRBV1 is noted as a pseudogene. The CDR3 extends over 18 amino acids. CDR3 sequence (DNA): TGCACCAGCAGCCAAGGGGGCTCGGCGGGGGGTCACACCGGGGAGCTGTTTTTT. This codes for CTSSQGGSAGGHTGELFF.

This clone was counted only a few times. The chain's CDR3 is CASSSGQPTGQPQHF. The CDR3 DNA is TGTGCCAGCAGCTCAGGACAGCCCACGGGTCAGCCCCAGCATTTT. This rearrangement joins TRBV5-8 to TRBJ1-5; possibly TRBD1 for D (6 bases). V was clipped by 3 bases and J by 6 bases, with 16 bases between them. The germline CDR1 and CDR2 sequences are SGHTS and YDEGEE. The CDR3 is made up of 15 amino acids.

V is TRBV10-3 and J is TRBJ1-1; D possibly corresponds to TRBD1 (5 bases). V gave up 6 bases and J gave up 1 base, with 15 bases separating them. The CDR3 has 15 residues. Germline V CDR1 and CDR2: ENHRY, SYGVKD. In nucleotides, the CDR3 is TGTGCCATCAGGGATACGACAGCGGGGAACACTGAAGCTTTCTTT. Its protein is CAIRDTTAGNTEAFF.

The V and J genes are TRBV4-1 and TRBJ2-7; D perhaps matches TRBD1 (5 bases). Trimming pared 3 bases from V and 0 bases from J, leaving 15 bases between. From germline, CDR1 is MGHRA and CDR2 YSYEKL. The CDR3 sequence is 16 residues long. The CDR3, as DNA: TGCGCCAGCAGCCACCTGTGGGGCGGAAGCTCCTACGAGCAGTACTTC. Encoded protein: CASSHLWGGSSYEQYF.

This chain joins TRBV5-8 and TRBJ2-7, with 10 bases fitting TRBD2. The V and J ends lost 4 bases and 11 bases, in that order; junction bases with no gene match: 15. Looked up from germline, CDR1 is SGHTS and CDR2 is YDEGEE. The CDR3 extends over 15 amino acids. CDR3 region: CASSIGGGLAPRKYF. CDR3 DNA sequence: TGTGCCAGCAGCATAGGAGGGGGACTAGCGCCGAGGAAGTACTTC. Full variable domain (missing parts from reference TRBV5-8 and TRBJ2-7): EAGVTQSPTHLIKTRGQQATLRCSPISGHTSVYWYQQALGLGLQFLLWYDEGEERNRGNFPPRFSGRQFPNYSSELNVNALELEDSALYLCASSIGGGLAPRKYFGPGTRLTVT.

This clone was seen only a few times. The chain uses TRBV12-5 and TRBJ2-1; tentatively, D is TRBD2 (6 bases). The germline gives CDR1 LGHNT, CDR2 FRNRAP. The CDR3 is 17 amino acids. V lost 4 bases to trimming and J lost 5 bases, with 21 bases between them. In DNA, the CDR3 is TGTGCTAGTGGTTCCCCCCGGGACTTCCAAGACGACAATGAGCAGTTCTTC. It codes for CASGSPRDFQDDNEQFF. Together with reference TRBV12-5 and TRBJ2-1, the CDR3 gives the full variable domain: DARVTQTPRHKVTEMGQEVTMRCQPILGHNTVFWYRQTMMQGLELLAYFRNRAPLDDSGMPKDRFSAEMPDATLATLKIQPSEPRDSAVYFCASGSPRDFQDDNEQFFGPGTRLTVL.

The chain combines TRBV6-5 with TRBJ1-1, with 9 bases that match TRBD1. Trimming cost V 4 bases and J 4 bases; bases outside gene matches: 10. The CDR3 contains 16 residues. Germline loops: CDR1 MNHEY, CDR2 SVGAGI. The CDR3 reads CASSFRDRVSPTEAFF. The CDR3 DNA reads TGTGCCAGCAGTTTCCGGGACAGGGTGAGTCCCACTGAAGCTTTCTTT.